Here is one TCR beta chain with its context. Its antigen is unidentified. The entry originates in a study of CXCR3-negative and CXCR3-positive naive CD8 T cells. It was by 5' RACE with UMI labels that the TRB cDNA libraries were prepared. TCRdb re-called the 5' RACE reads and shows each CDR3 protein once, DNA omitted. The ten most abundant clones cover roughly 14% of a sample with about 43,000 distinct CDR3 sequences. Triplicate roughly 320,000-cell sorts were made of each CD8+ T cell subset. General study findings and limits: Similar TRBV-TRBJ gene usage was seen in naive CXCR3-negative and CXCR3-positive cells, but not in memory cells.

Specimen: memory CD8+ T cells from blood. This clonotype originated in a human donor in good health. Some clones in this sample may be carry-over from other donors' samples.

CDR3 region: CASRAGTGYQPQHF. The gene calls are TRBV6-2 or TRBV6-3 and TRBJ1-5; TCRdb proposes TRBD1, but this gene call is untestable without DNA. Germline loops: CDR1 MNHEY, CDR2 SVGEGT. The CDR3 covers 14 residues.